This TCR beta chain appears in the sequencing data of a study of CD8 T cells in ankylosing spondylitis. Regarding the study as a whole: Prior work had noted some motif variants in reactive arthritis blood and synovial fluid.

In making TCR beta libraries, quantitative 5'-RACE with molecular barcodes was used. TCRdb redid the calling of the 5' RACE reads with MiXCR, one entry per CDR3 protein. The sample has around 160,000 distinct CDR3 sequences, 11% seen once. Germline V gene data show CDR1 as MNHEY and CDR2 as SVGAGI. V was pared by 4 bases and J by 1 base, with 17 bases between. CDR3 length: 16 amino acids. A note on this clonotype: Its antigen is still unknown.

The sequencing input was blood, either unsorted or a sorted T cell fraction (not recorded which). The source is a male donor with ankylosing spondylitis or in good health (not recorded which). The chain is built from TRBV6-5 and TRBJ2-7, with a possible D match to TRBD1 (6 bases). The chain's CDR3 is CASSSDRPTTSYEQYF. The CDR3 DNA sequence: TGTGCCAGCAGTTCAGACAGGCCCACTACTTCCTACGAGCAGTACTTC.